This TCR beta chain was observed in a study of cytomegalovirus exposure and HLA in healthy donors. Overall study context: Inside one of the first data releases sat about 85 million unique TCRs taken from HLA-typed donors. Findings and caveats of the study: A later analysis appeared to link common viral pathogens to several of the most significant clusters.

The CDR3 covers 16 residues. With V trimmed by 6 bases and J by 0 bases, 7 bases remained unmatched. The V gene's germline CDR1 is KGHSH and CDR2 LQKENI. The PCR ran on 60 Vbeta and 13 Jbeta primers. TCRdb's table, derived via immunoSEQ multiplex PCR, lists solely in-frame clones and lacks some. The table records roughly 170,000 clones, just under 85% of them present only once. This clone was recorded a few times. Antigen specificity is unknown. V gene TRBV18 combines with J gene TRBJ2-7; TRBD2 matches at 11 bases. The clonotype was recovered from a girl aged 10-17 years in good health and CMV-seropositive. What was sequenced was PBMCs. CDR3 nucleotide sequence: TGTGCCAGCTCCGCCGGACTAGCGGGTAGCTCCTACGAGCAGTACTTC. Its protein product is CASSAGLAGSSYEQYF. Based on the CDR3 plus reference TRBV18 and TRBJ2-7, the full variable domain is NAGVMQNPRHLVRRRGQEARLRCSPMKGHSHVYWYRQLPEEGLKFMVYLQKENIIDESGMPKERFSAEFPKEGPSILRIQQVVRGDSAAYFCASSAGLAGSSYEQYFGPGTRLTVT.